The next 30 T cell receptor beta chains were all read from a single sample in a study of OX40 agonist ivuxolimab in advanced cancers. Libraries were built with the immunoSEQ multiplex PCR assay. In TCRdb, the immuneACCESS table is reduced to in-frame sequences with V and J assigned. These tables do not hold every clone; where another copy was compared, an unresolved V gene accounts for under half, and the others remain unexplained. The sample contains 65,000 to 80,000 clones, 84% of them found a single time. The ten top clones hold around 0.51% of the sample. The sample consisted of CD4+ or CD8+ T cells sorted from blood, taken in a trial of the OX40 agonist ivuxolimab. The receptors stem from an adult with an advanced solid tumor such as melanoma, head and neck, liver or kidney cancer.

The rearrangement links TRBV30 to TRBJ2-7, with 7 bases aligning to TRBD1. V lost 1 base, J lost 6 bases, and 0 bases stayed unmatched. CDR3 length equals 11 residues. Germline V gene data show CDR1 as GTSNPN and CDR2 as SVGIG (reference sequence). This CDR3 reads CAWSDRGEQYF. The CDR3 coding sequence is TGTGCCTGGAGTGACAGGGGCGAGCAGTACTTC.

CDR3 residues: CASSGTSGRSYEQYF. CDR3 bases: TGTGCCAGCTCAGGGACTAGCGGACGCTCCTACGAGCAGTACTTC. The chain has TRBV18 and TRBJ2-7; 11 positions match TRBD2. Germline values: CDR1 KGHSH, CDR2 LQKENI. The CDR3 contains 15 residues. Unmatched junction bases numbered 3, after V lost 5 bases and J lost 0 bases.

The rearrangement links TRBV7-2 to TRBJ1-4, with no clear D. CDR1 is SGHTA, CDR2 FQGNSA, per germline. Trimming removed 1 base from V and 2 bases from J, with 8 bases in between. CDR3 size: 15 residues. CDR3 residues: CASSLGRGTNEKLFF. The DNA for the CDR3 is TGTGCCAGCAGCTTAGGGCGTGGTACTAATGAAAAACTGTTTTTT.

The V gene is TRBV5-6, the J gene TRBJ1-2; no firm D call. The V and J ends lost 4 bases and 8 bases respectively, with 12 bases between them. CDR1 and CDR2 from the germline V gene are SGHDT and YYEEEE. The CDR3 contains 12 residues. The CDR3 nucleotides are TGTGCCAGCAGCCACCAAACAGCAGGCTACACCTTC. Translating it yields CASSHQTAGYTF.

For the CDR3, the DNA is TGTGCCAGCAGTTACATCTGGGGGTCTAACTATGGCTACACCTTC. This gives the protein CASSYIWGSNYGYTF. The rearrangement links TRBV28 to TRBJ1-2, with a weak D call TRBD1 (5 bases). The CDR3 totals 15 residues. Germline CDR1 MDHEN, CDR2 SYDVKM. Trimming took 4 bases from V and 0 from J, leaving 12 bases between them.

This clone was detected once. This chain uses TRBV5-6 with TRBJ2-2; D is undetermined. The CDR3 consists of 12 residues. V lost 2 bases and J lost 6, with 5 bases in between. Germline V gene data show CDR1 as SGHDT and CDR2 as YYEEEE. The CDR3 DNA follows: TGTGCCAGCAGCTTAGGGTCCGGGGAGCTGTTTTTT. As protein: CASSLGSGELFF.

CDR3 nucleotide sequence: TGTGCCAGCAGTGTCTACAGCCGCTCCTACGAGCAGTACTTC. This sequence encodes CASSVYSRSYEQYF. The genes are TRBV2 and TRBJ2-7, with D uncertain. The CDR3 spans 14 residues. The germline V and J ends were trimmed by 4 bases and 0 bases, with 10 bases remaining between them. Germline CDR1 and CDR2: SNHLY and FYNNEI.

The chain links TRBV30 to TRBJ2-3, with TRBD2 matching 7 bases. From germline, CDR1 is GTSNPN and CDR2 SVGIG (reference sequence). There are 13 residues in the CDR3. After removal of 3 bases from V and 7 bases from J, the junction contained 7 bases not matched to a gene. The CDR3 reads CAWSGGTRNTQYF. The CDR3 bases are TGTGCCTGGAGCGGGGGGACTCGGAATACGCAGTATTTT.

The rearrangement uses TRBV11-2 and TRBJ2-3; a weak D match, TRBD1 (5 bases). Trimming pared 3 bases from V and 0 bases from J, leaving 13 bases between. This CDR3 has 16 amino acids. Germline V gene lookup returns CDR1 SGHAT and CDR2 FQNNGV. CDR3 DNA sequence: TGTGCCAGCAGCTTCGACAGCAAAATTAGCACAGATACGCAGTATTTT. Protein: CASSFDSKISTDTQYF.

The V and J genes are TRBV12-5 and TRBJ2-1; D possibly corresponds to TRBD1 (5 bases). The ends were cut back, 6 bases at V and 4 bases at J, with 16 bases in the middle. Germline V gene sequence: CDR1 LGHNT, CDR2 FRNRAP. The CDR3 totals 15 residues. The CDR3 sequence: CASGRLREGYNEQFF. Written as DNA, the CDR3 is TGTGCTAGTGGCCGCCTCAGGGAAGGTTACAATGAGCAGTTCTTC. Together with reference TRBV12-5 and TRBJ2-1, the CDR3 gives the full variable domain: DARVTQTPRHKVTEMGQEVTMRCQPILGHNTVFWYRQTMMQGLELLAYFRNRAPLDDSGMPKDRFSAEMPDATLATLKIQPSEPRDSAVYFCASGRLREGYNEQFFGPGTRLTVL.

The gene calls are TRBV28 and TRBJ2-5; D gene uncertain. The germline V gene has CDR1 MDHEN and CDR2 SYDVKM. This CDR3 comprises 13 residues. In DNA form, the CDR3 reads TGTGCGACGAATTCCGGTGACCAAGAGACCCAGTACTTC. Its protein is CATNSGDQETQYF.

The chain carries TRBV5-8 and TRBJ2-7, with D hard to call. V was clipped by 0 bases and J by 4 bases, with 5 bases between them. This CDR3 has 12 residues. The germline CDR1 and CDR2 sequences are SGHTS and YDEGEE. The CDR3 DNA follows: TGTGCCAGCAGCTTGGTAAGGTACGAGCAGTACTTC. Its translation: CASSLVRYEQYF.

This clone was seen once. The V call is TRBV7-8, the J call TRBJ1-2, with no clear D. CDR1 is SGHVS, CDR2 FQNEAQ, per germline. Trimming removed 5 bases from V and 2 bases from J, with 9 bases in between. CDR3 size: 13 residues. CDR3 bases: TGTGCCAGCAGCCCAGACAAGAACTATGGCTACACCTTC. Protein: CASSPDKNYGYTF. Supplemented by reference TRBV7-8 and TRBJ1-2, the full variable domain reads GAGVSQSPRYKVAKRGQDVALRCDPISGHVSLFWYQQALGQGPEFLTYFQNEAQLDKSGLPSDRFFAERPEGSVSTLKIQRTQQEDSAVYLCASSPDKNYGYTFGSGTRLTVV.

This chain connects TRBV9 to TRBJ1-3; D is uncertain. The CDR3 consists of 15 residues. The germline V gene has CDR1 SGDLS and CDR2 YYNGEE. Trimming took 0 bases from V and 2 from J, leaving 9 bases between them. The CDR3 is CASSVGADTGNTIYF. In DNA, the CDR3 is TGTGCCAGCAGCGTAGGGGCGGATACTGGAAACACCATATATTTT.

This clone has more than one count but fewer than ten. The gene calls are TRBV11-1 and TRBJ2-1; 7 bases agree with TRBD2. There are 16 residues in the CDR3. Trimming at V came to 0 bases and at J to 7 bases, leaving 9 bases not matched to a gene. Looked up from germline, CDR1 is SGHAT and CDR2 is FQDESV (reference sequence). CDR3 protein: CASSLAMWEGRNEQFF. DNA for the CDR3: TGTGCCAGCAGCTTAGCGATGTGGGAGGGCCGGAATGAGCAGTTCTTC.

The J gene is TRBJ1-2, the V gene TRBV30; D uncertain. The CDR3 totals 14 residues. Per germline, CDR1 GTSNPN and CDR2 SVGIG (reference sequence). With 0 bases removed from V and 6 bases from J, the gap between germline ends came to 14 bases. The CDR3 bases are TGTGCCTGGAGTGTACCTGGGCAGCTTGATGGCTACACCTTC. Its translation is CAWSVPGQLDGYTF. The entire variable domain, with the rest obtained from reference TRBV30 and TRBJ1-2, is as follows: SQTIHQWPATLVQPVGSPLSLECTVEGTSNPNLYWYRQAAGRGLQLLFYSVGIGQISSEVPQNLSASRPQDRQFILSSKKLLLSDSGFYLCAWSVPGQLDGYTFGSGTRLTVV.

V is TRBV7-2 and J is TRBJ1-2; TRBD1 agrees at 7 bases. The CDR3 covers 13 residues. Germline V gives CDR1 SGHTA, CDR2 FQGNSA. V was clipped by 6 bases and J by 8 bases; unmatched bases: 9. CDR3 DNA: TGTGCCAGCAGACAACAGGGGAGTGGAGGCTACACCTTC. It specifies CASRQQGSGGYTF.

The gene calls are TRBV29-1 and TRBJ1-1; a possible D gene is TRBD1 (5 bases). The CDR3 is 18 residues long. V shed 3 bases and J shed 1 base, with 24 bases lying between them. CDR1 is SQVTM and CDR2 is ANQGSEA in the germline V gene. The DNA of the CDR3 is TGCAGCGTTGAGCTCGTTGACGTCTTTTTAGGGGAGAACACTGAAGCTTTCTTT. This sequence encodes CSVELVDVFLGENTEAFF.

The chain employs TRBV28 and TRBJ1-2; the D gene is possibly TRBD1 (5 bases). This CDR3 has 13 amino acids. With 2 bases removed from V and 4 bases from J, the gap between germline ends came to 8 bases. CDR1 and CDR2 from the germline V gene are MDHEN and SYDVKM. The CDR3 DNA reads TGTGCCAGCAGTTTAGGGGGACCCTATGGCTACACCTTC. This sequence encodes CASSLGGPYGYTF.

The V call is TRBV11-3, the J call TRBJ2-1; D not resolved. The CDR3 contains 14 residues. The V gene lost 5 bases and the J gene lost 6 bases, with 14 bases spanning the gap. Germline CDR1 reads SGHNT; CDR2 reads YENEEA. The CDR3 spells CASSVGNDFNEQFF. CDR3 sequence (DNA): TGTGCCAGCAGCGTAGGTAACGATTTCAATGAGCAGTTCTTC.

The genes are TRBV5-6 and TRBJ2-7; D may be TRBD1 (6 bases). The CDR3 extends over 14 amino acids. V was clipped by 5 bases and J by 1 base, with 13 bases between them. Germline V CDR1 and CDR2: SGHDT, YYEEEE. This CDR3 reads CASRKIGQSYEQYF. The CDR3 region has the DNA TGTGCCAGCAGGAAAATCGGACAGTCCTACGAGCAGTACTTC. The full variable domain, in which reference TRBV5-6 and TRBJ2-7 provide the parts outside the CDR3, is DAGVTQSPTHLIKTRGQQVTLRCSPKSGHDTVSWYQQALGQGPQFIFQYYEEEERQRGNFPDRFSGHQFPNYSSELNVNALLLGDSALYLCASRKIGQSYEQYFGPGTRLTVT.

The chain carries TRBV2 and TRBJ1-1; TRBD1 matches at 10 bases. Germline CDR1 is SNHLY and CDR2 is FYNNEI. V dropped 11 bases and J dropped 5; count of bases not matched to a gene: 11. This CDR3 is 14 amino acids long. CDR3 nucleotide sequence: TGTGCCGGAGGAAGGGGACAGGGGAGGACTGAAGCTTTCTTT. Its translation: CAGGRGQGRTEAFF.

This clone appeared once. The chain uses TRBV5-1 and TRBJ2-6; 9 positions match TRBD1. Germline V lookup: CDR1 SGHRS, CDR2 YFSETQ. This CDR3 spans 18 amino acids. Trimming took 0 bases from V and 4 from J; bases not matched to a gene: 8. The CDR3 here is CASSLGTGGSLGANVLTF. Here the CDR3 DNA reads TGCGCCAGCAGCTTGGGTACAGGGGGCTCGCTAGGGGCCAACGTCCTGACTTTC.

The chain is built from TRBV9 and TRBJ1-1, with D uncertain. The germline V and J ends were trimmed by 6 bases and 1 base, with 10 bases remaining between them. The CDR3 loop spans 13 amino acids. Germline values: CDR1 SGDLS, CDR2 YYNGEE. CDR3 bases: TGTGCCAGCACCCCTGTCGGGAACACTGAAGCTTTCTTT. The encoded protein is CASTPVGNTEAFF.

This clone showed up just a few times. The V gene is TRBV6-6, the J gene TRBJ1-2, with unresolved D. Germline-derived CDR1 and CDR2 are MNHNY and SVGAGI (reference sequence). The V and J ends lost 6 bases and 2 bases respectively, with 4 bases between them. The CDR3 has 11 amino acids. CDR3 region: CASRENYGYTF. CDR3 coding DNA: TGTGCCAGCAGGGAGAACTATGGCTACACCTTC.

This chain joins TRBV4-2 and TRBJ2-6; D unresolved. This CDR3 is 18 amino acids long. V lost 0 bases to trimming and J lost 5 bases, with 17 bases between them. Germline values: CDR1 LGHNA, CDR2 YNFKEQ. The CDR3 region has the DNA TGTGCCAGCAGCCAAGACGATTTAAGATCCGCATGGGCCAACGTCCTGACTTTC. The encoded protein is CASSQDDLRSAWANVLTF.

The chain joins TRBV7-2 to TRBJ1-4, with TRBD1 matching 7 bases. CDR3 size: 14 residues. Germline CDR1 reads SGHTA; CDR2 reads FQGNSA. V lost 5 bases and J lost 4; bases outside the gene matches: 4. In nucleotides, the CDR3 is TGTGCCAGCAGCCGTCGACAGGGTAATGAAAAACTGTTTTTT. Translation: CASSRRQGNEKLFF.

The chain employs TRBV19 and TRBJ1-1; D is uncertain. V gave up 9 bases and J gave up 1 base, with 12 bases separating them. This CDR3 contains 13 residues. Germline V gene lookup returns CDR1 LNHDA and CDR2 SQIVND (reference sequence). CDR3 in DNA: TGTGCCAGCACCCGCCGATGGAACACTGAAGCTTTCTTT. Residues: CASTRRWNTEAFF. Complete variable domain (other parts from reference TRBV19 and TRBJ1-1): DGGITQSPKYLFRKEGQNVTLSCEQNLNHDAMYWYRQDPGQGLRLIYYSQIVNDFQKGDIAEGYSVSREKKESFPLTVTSAQKNPTAFYLCASTRRWNTEAFFGQGTRLTVV.

The chain links TRBV6-6 to TRBJ1-5; D uncertain. V shed 2 bases and J shed 5 bases, with 4 bases lying between them. CDR1 and CDR2 from the germline V gene are MNHNY and SVGAGI (reference sequence). CDR3 length: 12 amino acids. This CDR3 is CASSYADQPQHF. CDR3 nucleotide sequence: TGTGCCAGCAGTTACGCTGATCAGCCCCAGCATTTT.

Turning to this clone: The sample contains more than one DNA sequence encoding this CDR3. The CDR3 is CASSERSQPQHF. The CDR3 DNA follows: TGTGCCAGCAGTGAAAGGAGTCAGCCCCAGCATTTT. V is TRBV6-1 and J is TRBJ1-5; D not resolved. Germline V gene lookup returns CDR1 MNHNS and CDR2 SASEGT. CDR3 size: 12 residues. Trimming stripped 2 bases from V and 6 bases from J, with 5 bases between.